The clone carrying this TCR beta chain was seen repeatedly, ten times or more. The data derive from a study of beta chain features in type 1 diabetes. Expressed TCRB transcripts were sequenced because the entire RNA isolate underwent reverse transcription. Some clones are missing from TCRdb's copy, which holds only in-frame ones; the method was immunoSEQ multiplex PCR. The sample yields about 320,000 clones, around 15% seen once. This clonotype was obtained from a young man in good health. Sequenced: central memory CD4+ T cells from blood.

The CDR3 DNA is TGTGCCAGCAGTTATCAAGGACAGGGAGGTAGCGAGCAGTACGTC. Its protein product is CASSYQGQGGSEQYV. This sequence joins TRBV6-6 and TRBJ2-7; 8 bases agree with TRBD1. The CDR3 is 15 residues long. Germline trimming cut 3 bases from V and 6 bases from J; bases unmatched to any gene: 10. Per germline, CDR1 MNHNY and CDR2 SVGAGI (reference sequence).